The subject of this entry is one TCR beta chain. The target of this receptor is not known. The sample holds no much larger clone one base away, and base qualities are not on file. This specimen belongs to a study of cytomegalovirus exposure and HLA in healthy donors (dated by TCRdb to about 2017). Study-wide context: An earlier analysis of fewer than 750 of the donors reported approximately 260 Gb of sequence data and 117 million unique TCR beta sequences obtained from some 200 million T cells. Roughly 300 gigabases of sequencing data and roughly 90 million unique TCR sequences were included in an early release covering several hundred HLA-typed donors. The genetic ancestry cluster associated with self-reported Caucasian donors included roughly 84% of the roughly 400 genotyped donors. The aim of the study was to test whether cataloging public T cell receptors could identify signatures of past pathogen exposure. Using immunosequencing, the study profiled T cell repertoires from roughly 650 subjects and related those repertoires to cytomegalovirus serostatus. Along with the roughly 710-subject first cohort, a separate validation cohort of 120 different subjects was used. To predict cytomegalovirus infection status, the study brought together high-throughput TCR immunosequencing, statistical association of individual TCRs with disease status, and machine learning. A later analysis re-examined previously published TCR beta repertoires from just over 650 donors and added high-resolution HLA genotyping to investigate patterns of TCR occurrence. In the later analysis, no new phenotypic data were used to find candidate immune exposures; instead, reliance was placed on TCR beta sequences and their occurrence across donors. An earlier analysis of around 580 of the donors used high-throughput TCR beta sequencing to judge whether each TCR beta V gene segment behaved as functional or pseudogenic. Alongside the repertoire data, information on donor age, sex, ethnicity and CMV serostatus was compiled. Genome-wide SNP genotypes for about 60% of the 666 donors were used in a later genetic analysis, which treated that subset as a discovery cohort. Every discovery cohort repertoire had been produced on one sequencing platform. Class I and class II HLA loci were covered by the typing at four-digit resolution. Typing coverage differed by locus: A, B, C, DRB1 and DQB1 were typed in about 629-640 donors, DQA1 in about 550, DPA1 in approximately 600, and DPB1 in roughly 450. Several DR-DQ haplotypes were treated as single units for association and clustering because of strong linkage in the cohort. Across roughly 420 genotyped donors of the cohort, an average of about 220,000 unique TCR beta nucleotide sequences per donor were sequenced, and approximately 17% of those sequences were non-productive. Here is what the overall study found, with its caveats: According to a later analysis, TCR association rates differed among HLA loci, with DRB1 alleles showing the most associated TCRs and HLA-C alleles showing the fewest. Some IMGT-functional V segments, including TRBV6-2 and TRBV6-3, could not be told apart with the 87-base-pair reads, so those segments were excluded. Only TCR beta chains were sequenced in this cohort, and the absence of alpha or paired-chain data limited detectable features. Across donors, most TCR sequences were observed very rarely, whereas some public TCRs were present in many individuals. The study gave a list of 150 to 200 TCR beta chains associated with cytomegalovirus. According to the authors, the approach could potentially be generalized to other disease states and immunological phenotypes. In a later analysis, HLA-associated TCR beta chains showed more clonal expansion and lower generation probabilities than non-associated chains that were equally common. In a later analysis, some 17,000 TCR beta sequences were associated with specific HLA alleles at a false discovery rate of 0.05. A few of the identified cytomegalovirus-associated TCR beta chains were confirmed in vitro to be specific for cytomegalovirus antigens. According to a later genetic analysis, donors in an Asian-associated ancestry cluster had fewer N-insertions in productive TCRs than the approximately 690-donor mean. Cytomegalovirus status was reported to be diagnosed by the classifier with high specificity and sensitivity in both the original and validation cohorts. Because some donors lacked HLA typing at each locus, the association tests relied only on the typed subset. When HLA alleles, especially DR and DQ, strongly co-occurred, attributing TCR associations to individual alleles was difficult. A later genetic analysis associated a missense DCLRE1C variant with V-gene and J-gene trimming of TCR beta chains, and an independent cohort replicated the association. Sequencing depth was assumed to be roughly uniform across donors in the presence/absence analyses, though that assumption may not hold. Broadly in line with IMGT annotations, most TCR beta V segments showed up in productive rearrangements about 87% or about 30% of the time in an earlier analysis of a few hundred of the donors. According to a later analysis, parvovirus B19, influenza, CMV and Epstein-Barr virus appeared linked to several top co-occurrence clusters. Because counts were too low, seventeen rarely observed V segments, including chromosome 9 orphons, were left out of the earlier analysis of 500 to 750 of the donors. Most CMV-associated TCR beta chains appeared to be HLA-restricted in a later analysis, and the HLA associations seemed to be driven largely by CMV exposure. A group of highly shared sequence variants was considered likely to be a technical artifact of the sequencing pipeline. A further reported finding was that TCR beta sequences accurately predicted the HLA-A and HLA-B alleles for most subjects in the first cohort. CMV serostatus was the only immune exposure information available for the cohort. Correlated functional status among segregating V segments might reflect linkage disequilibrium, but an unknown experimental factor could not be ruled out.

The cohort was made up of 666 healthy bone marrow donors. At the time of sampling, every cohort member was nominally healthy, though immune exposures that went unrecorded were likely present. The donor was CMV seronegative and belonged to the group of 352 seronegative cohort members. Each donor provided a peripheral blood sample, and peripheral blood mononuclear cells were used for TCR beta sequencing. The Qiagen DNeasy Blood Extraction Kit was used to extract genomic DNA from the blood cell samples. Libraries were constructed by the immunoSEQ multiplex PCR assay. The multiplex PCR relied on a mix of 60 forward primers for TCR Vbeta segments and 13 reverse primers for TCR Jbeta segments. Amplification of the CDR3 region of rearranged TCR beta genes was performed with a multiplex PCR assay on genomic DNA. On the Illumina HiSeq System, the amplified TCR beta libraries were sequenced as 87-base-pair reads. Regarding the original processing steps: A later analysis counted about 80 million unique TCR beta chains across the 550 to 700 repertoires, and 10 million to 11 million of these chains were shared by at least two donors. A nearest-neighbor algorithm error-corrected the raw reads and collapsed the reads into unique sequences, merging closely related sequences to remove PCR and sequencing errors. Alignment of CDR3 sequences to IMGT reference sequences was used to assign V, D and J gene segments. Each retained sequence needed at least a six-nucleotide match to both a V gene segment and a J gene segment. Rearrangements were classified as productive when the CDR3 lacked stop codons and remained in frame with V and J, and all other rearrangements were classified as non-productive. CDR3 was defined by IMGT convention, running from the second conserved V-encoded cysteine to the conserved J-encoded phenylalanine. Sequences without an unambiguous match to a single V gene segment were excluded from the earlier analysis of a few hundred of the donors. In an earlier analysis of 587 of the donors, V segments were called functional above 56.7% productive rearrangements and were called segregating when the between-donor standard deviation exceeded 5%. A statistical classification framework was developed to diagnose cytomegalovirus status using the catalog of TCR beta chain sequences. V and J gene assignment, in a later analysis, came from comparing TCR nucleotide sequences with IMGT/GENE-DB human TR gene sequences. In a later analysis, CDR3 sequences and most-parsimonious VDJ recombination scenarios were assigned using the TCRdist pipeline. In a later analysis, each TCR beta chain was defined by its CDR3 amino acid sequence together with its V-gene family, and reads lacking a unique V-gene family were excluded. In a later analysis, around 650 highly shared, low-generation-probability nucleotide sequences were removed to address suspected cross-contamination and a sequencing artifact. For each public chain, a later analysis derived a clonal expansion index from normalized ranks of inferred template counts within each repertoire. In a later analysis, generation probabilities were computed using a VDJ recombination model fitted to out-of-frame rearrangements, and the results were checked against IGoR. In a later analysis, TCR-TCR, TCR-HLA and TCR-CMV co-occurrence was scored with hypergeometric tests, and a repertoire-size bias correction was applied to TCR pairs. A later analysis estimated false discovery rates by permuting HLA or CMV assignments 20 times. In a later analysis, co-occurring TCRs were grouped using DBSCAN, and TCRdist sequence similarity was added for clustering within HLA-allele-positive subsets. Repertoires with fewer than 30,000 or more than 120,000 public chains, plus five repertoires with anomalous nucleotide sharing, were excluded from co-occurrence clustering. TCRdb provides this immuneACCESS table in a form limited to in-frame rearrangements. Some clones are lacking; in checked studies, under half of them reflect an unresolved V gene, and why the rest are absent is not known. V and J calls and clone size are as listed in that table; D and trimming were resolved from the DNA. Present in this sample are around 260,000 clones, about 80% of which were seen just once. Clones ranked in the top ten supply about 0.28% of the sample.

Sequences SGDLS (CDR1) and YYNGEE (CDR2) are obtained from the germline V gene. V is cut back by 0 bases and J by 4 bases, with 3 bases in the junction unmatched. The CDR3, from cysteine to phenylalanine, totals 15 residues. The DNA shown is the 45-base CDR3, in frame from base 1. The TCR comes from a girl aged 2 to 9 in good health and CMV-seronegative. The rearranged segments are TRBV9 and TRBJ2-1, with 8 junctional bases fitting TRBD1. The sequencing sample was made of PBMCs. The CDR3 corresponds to CASSVDGTGYNEQFF. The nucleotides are TGTGCCAGCAGCGTAGACGGGACAGGTTACAATGAGCAGTTCTTC.